Below, 7 T cell receptor beta chains from the same sample are listed, as sequenced in a study of shared clonotypes between healthy human individuals. Clones were sequenced by immunoSEQ multiplex PCR, and TCRdb holds only the in-frame ones, with some missing. Seen here are about 1.5 million clones, under 99% observed once, and the top ten hold 0.4% to 0.45%. The specimen was naive CD4+ T cells sorted from blood. Subset: CD45RA+ positively selected. Receptors were obtained from a man younger than 45 in good health.

The chain has TRBV7-2 and TRBJ1-5; D uncertain. CDR1 SGHTA and CDR2 FQGNSA come from the germline V gene. CDR3 length: 14 amino acids. The V and J ends lost 2 bases and 2 bases respectively, with 7 bases between them. CDR3 sequence (DNA): TGTGCCAGCAGCTTATCCGGGCGCAATCAGCCCCAGCATTTT. It specifies CASSLSGRNQPQHF. Based on the CDR3 plus reference TRBV7-2 and TRBJ1-5, the full variable domain is GAGVSQSPSNKVTEKGKDVELRCDPISGHTALYWYRQSLGQGLEFLIYFQGNSAPDKSGLPSDRFSAERTGGSVSTLTIQRTQQEDSAVYLCASSLSGRNQPQHFGDGTRLSIL.

The chain combines TRBV7-2 with TRBJ2-7; TRBD1 matches at 9 bases. CDR1 and CDR2 (germline): SGHTA, FQGNSA. The trim removed 5 bases at V and 4 bases at J, leaving 9 bases unmatched. The CDR3 length is 15 residues. The CDR3 here is CASSVNRDRVYEQYF. Written as DNA, the CDR3 is TGTGCCAGCAGCGTAAACCGGGACAGGGTGTACGAGCAGTACTTC.

This clone has a single count. The chain combines TRBV6-6 with TRBJ1-5; D call uncertain. V was trimmed by 10 bases and J by 3 bases, leaving 19 bases between them. CDR1 and CDR2 from the germline V gene are MNHNY and SVGAGI (reference sequence). CDR3 length equals 15 residues. CDR3 nucleotides: TGTGCCACGGTGGGTTTGGGAGCGGACAATCAGCCCCAGCATTTT. This encodes CATVGLGADNQPQHF.

The table lists this clone with a count of one. This sequence joins TRBV15 and TRBJ2-7; tentative D call: TRBD1 (5 bases). CDR1 and CDR2 (germline): LNHNV, YYDKDF (reference sequence). V was trimmed by 1 base and J by 2 bases, leaving 15 bases between them. The CDR3 has 16 amino acids. CDR3 DNA: TGTGCCACCAGCAGAGGGGCAGGGCAACGCACCTACGAGCAGTACTTC. Its translation: CATSRGAGQRTYEQYF.

The rearrangement uses TRBV7-9 and TRBJ2-7; 9 nucleotides agree with TRBD1. The CDR3 has 15 residues. V lost 5 bases, J lost 3 bases, and 8 bases stayed unmatched. CDR1 and CDR2 from the germline V gene are SEHNR and FQNEAQ (reference sequence). The CDR3 DNA reads as TGTGCCAGCAGCAAAGTAGGGACAGGGCACTACGAGCAGTACTTC. Amino acid sequence: CASSKVGTGHYEQYF.

In this sample, this clone turned up once. The CDR3 sequence is CASSQDPGSAVTQYF. The CDR3 coding sequence is TGTGCCAGCAGCCAAGATCCTGGGTCCGCGGTGACCCAGTACTTC. The chain is built from TRBV14 and TRBJ2-5; D remains ambiguous. Trimming shortened V by 0 bases and J by 7 bases, and 15 bases separated the two germline ends. The CDR3 has 15 residues. The V gene's germline CDR1 is SGHDN and CDR2 FVKESK.

As to this clone: In the same sample, other DNA sequences code for this CDR3. This rearrangement joins TRBV19 to TRBJ1-5; 9 positions match TRBD1. The CDR3 length is 16 residues. The J segment lost 0 bases and the V segment lost 4 bases, leaving 4 bases of the junction unmatched. CDR1 is LNHDA, CDR2 SQIVND, per germline (reference sequence). Here the CDR3 reads CASSTDRGYSNQPQHF. The CDR3 coding sequence is TGTGCCAGTAGTACGGACAGGGGCTATAGCAATCAGCCCCAGCATTTT. The variable domain in full, completed from reference TRBV19 and TRBJ1-5, reads DGGITQSPKYLFRKEGQNVTLSCEQNLNHDAMYWYRQDPGQGLRLIYYSQIVNDFQKGDIAEGYSVSREKKESFPLTVTSAQKNPTAFYLCASSTDRGYSNQPQHFGDGTRLSIL.